This TCR beta chain originates from a study of control samples from healthy donors and cancer patients (dated by TCRdb to about 2020). Taken from the germline V gene, the CDR1 and CDR2 loops are LGHNA and YNFKEQ. CDR3 length: 16 amino acids, cysteine to phenylalanine. This entry keeps only the CDR3 DNA: 48 bases, framed from base 1. Trimming removed 4 bases from V and 1 base from J; the gene matches leave 8 bases unexplained. Turning to this clone: Its antigen specificity is not known. Base qualities are missing; no much larger clone stands one base away.

Library prep was done by the immunoSEQ multiplex PCR assay. Held by TCRdb, this immuneACCESS table contains in-frame sequences only and omits some clones. Under half of the omission traces to an unresolved V gene where checked; the cause of the rest is unknown. The sample has over 90,000 clones on record, around 90% of them singletons. Together, the top ten hold under 3% of the sample. This clonotype originated in a woman aged 18 to 35 in good health. Here the chain combines TRBV4-2 and TRBJ2-5, with TRBD2 matching 8 junction bases. The sample comprised blood. The CDR3 reads as follows: CASSPRLAGSQETQYF. The DNA sequence is TGTGCCAGCAGCCCGCGGTTAGCGGGGTCCCAAGAGACCCAGTACTTC.